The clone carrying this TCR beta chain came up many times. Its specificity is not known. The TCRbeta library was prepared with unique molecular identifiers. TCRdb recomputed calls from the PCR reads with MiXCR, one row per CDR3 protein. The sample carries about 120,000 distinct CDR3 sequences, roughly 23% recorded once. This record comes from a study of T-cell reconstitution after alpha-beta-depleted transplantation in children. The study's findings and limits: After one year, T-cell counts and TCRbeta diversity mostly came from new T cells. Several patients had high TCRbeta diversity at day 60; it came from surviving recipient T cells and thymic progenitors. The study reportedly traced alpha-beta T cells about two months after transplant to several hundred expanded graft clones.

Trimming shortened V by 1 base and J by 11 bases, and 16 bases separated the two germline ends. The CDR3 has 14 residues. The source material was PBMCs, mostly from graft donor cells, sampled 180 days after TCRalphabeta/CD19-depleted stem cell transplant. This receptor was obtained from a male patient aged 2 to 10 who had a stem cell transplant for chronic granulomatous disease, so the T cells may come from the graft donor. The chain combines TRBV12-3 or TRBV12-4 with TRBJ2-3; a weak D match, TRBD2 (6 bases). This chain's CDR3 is CASSLGPGGVGQYF. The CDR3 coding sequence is TGTGCCAGCAGTTTAGGGCCCGGCGGGGTGGGGCAGTATTTT.